This TCR beta chain was sequenced during a study of blood T cell repertoires in COVID-19. V was clipped by 10 bases and J by 6 bases; unmatched bases: 16. The germline gives CDR1 MGHDK, CDR2 SYGVNS. CDR3 length: 16 residues. Clones were read by immunoSEQ multiplex PCR, and TCRdb kept only the in-frame ones, dropping some. The repertoire holds under 85,000 clones, with 77% as singletons. Sequencing input: peripheral blood. The TCR sequence derives from a human donor in a cohort sampled during active COVID-19. The chain carries TRBV25-1 and TRBJ2-3; 10 bases agree with TRBD2. CDR3 DNA sequence: TGTGCCACCGCGACCGCAACGGGACTAGCGTCGGATACGCAGTATTTT. This encodes CATATATGLASDTQYF.